Listed below are T cell receptor beta chains from one sample, sequenced in a study of blood T cell repertoires in COVID-19. The assay was immunoSEQ multiplex PCR, and TCRdb's table has in-frame clones only and misses some. The data hold some 300,000 clones, with approximately 86% observed a single time. Material for sequencing was peripheral blood. The origin of the receptors is a man between 18 and 29 years old with active or convalescent COVID-19. The CDR3 runs from the conserved cysteine through the conserved F or W. Fields, in order: J gene, D gene, clone size, V gene, CDR3 DNA, CDR3 protein. The D gene is left open where the match is weak. Only part of the rows carry a size: once, few, many, or a class if the clone is expanded.

>TRBJ1-3|NA|NA|TRBV9
TGTGCCAGCAGCCCATCGGGAGGCGACTCTGGAAACACCATATATTTT
CASSPSGGDSGNTIYF
>TRBJ1-2|TRBD1|NA|TRBV6-5
TGTGCCAGCAGTTACACGTACAGGGGGGGTGGCTACACCTTC
CASSYTYRGGGYTF
>TRBJ2-7|TRBD1|NA|TRBV4-3
TGCGCCAGCAGCCACCGGACAGGGGCCTACGAGCAGTACTTC
CASSHRTGAYEQYF
>TRBJ2-3|NA|NA|TRBV6-2/TRBV6-3
TGTGCCAGCAGTCCCGTCCCAGATACGCAGTATTTT
CASSPVPDTQYF
>TRBJ2-6|NA|NA|TRBV29-1
TGCAGCGTTGATAGTGCCGGGGCCAACGTCCTGACTTTC
CSVDSAGANVLTF
>TRBJ2-3|NA|NA|TRBV5-1
TGCGCCAGCAGGAAAAACAGAGAAACCACAGATACGCAGTATTTT
CASRKNRETTDTQYF
>TRBJ2-3|NA|few|TRBV2
TGTGCCAGCAATGCAGATACAGATACGCAGTATTTT
CASNADTDTQYF
>TRBJ2-6|NA|NA|TRBV27
TGTGCCAGCGCATTCCGTTATCCAGGGGTTGGCTCTGGGGCCAACGTCCTGACTTTC
CASAFRYPGVGSGANVLTF
>TRBJ2-7|NA|NA|TRBV3-1/TRBV3-2
TGTGCCAGCAGCCAAGAAAGGACTACCTACGAGCAGTACTTC
CASSQERTTYEQYF
>TRBJ1-1|NA|NA|TRBV5-1
TGCGCCAGCAGCTTGGGACTCTCGAACACTGAAGCTTTCTTT
CASSLGLSNTEAFF
>TRBJ2-7|NA|NA|TRBV20-1
TGCAGTGCTAGTGTCCTTATCCCGGAGACAGGGAGGCTGGACGAGCAGTACTTC
CSASVLIPETGRLDEQYF
>TRBJ2-1|TRBD1|NA|TRBV2
TGTGCCAGCAGGGACGGGGACAGTTACAATGAGCAGTTCTTC
CASRDGDSYNEQFF
>TRBJ1-5|NA|NA|TRBV6-2/TRBV6-3
TGTGCCAGCAGTCGCACGAGTGGCAATCAGCCCCAGCATTTT
CASSRTSGNQPQHF
>TRBJ2-3|TRBD1|NA|TRBV6-5
TGTGCCAGCAGCAATCCAGGGGGACCAGATACGCAGTATTTT
CASSNPGGPDTQYF
>TRBJ1-6|NA|NA|TRBV6-1
TGTGCCAGCAGTGAATACAGGGCCTATAATTCACCCCTCCACTTT
CASSEYRAYNSPLHF
>TRBJ1-2|NA|NA|TRBV5-6
TGTGCCAGCAGCCTACAGAACTATGGCTACACCTTC
CASSLQNYGYTF
>TRBJ1-1|NA|NA|TRBV5-6
TGTGCCAGCAGCTGGCAGGGCACTGAAGCTTTCTTT
CASSWQGTEAFF
>TRBJ2-3|TRBD2|NA|TRBV3-1/TRBV3-2
TGTGCCAGCAGCCAACCTCCGGGACTAGCGGGATACACAGATACGCAGTATTTT
CASSQPPGLAGYTDTQYF
>TRBJ1-1|NA|NA|TRBV3-1/TRBV3-2
TGTGCCAGCAGCCAAGAGGGGAGGGGCGGCACTGAAGCTTTCTTT
CASSQEGRGGTEAFF
>TRBJ1-1|NA|NA|TRBV5-1
TGCGCCAGCAGCTTCGGGGGAGGAACTGAAGCTTTCTTT
CASSFGGGTEAFF
>TRBJ2-5|NA|once|TRBV29-1
TGCAGCGTTGAAGAGAGGGCGGCAGCTCAAGAGACCCAGTACTTC
CSVEERAAAQETQYF
>TRBJ1-1|NA|few|TRBV6-5
TGTGCCAGCAGTTCGAAGACAGGTTATTATACTGAAGCTTTCTTT
CASSSKTGYYTEAFF
>TRBJ2-3|TRBD2|NA|TRBV11-2
TGTGCCAGCAGCTCGGGACTAGCGGGAGGGGACACAGATACGCAGTATTTT
CASSSGLAGGDTDTQYF
>TRBJ1-6|TRBD1|NA|TRBV10-3
TGTGCCATCAGTCCACACCAAGGGGGGACAGGGGTTTCACCCCTCCACTTT
CAISPHQGGTGVSPLHF
>TRBJ1-2|TRBD1|NA|TRBV6-4
TGTGCCAGCAGGAAAAGGGACAGGGGGGTCTATGGCTACACCTTC
CASRKRDRGVYGYTF
>TRBJ1-4|NA|NA|TRBV5-5
TGTGCCAGCAGCAAGGGGGACATTGCCTATGAAAAACTGTTTTTT
CASSKGDIAYEKLFF
>TRBJ2-1|TRBD1|NA|TRBV7-2
TGTGCCAGCAGCACCGCAGGGGGCTCCTACAATGAGCAGTTCTTC
CASSTAGGSYNEQFF
>TRBJ1-2|NA|once|TRBV6-6
TGTGCCAGCAGTTACCGTGGTCAGGGTATTGGCTACACCTTC
CASSYRGQGIGYTF
>TRBJ2-4|NA|once|TRBV7-8
TGTGCCAGCAGCTTGCAGGGGCTCCTAGCCAAAAACATTCAGTACTTC
CASSLQGLLAKNIQYF
>TRBJ1-6|NA|NA|TRBV4-1
TGCGCCAGCAGCCAAGAGCGGAGGGGAATATCACCCCTCCACTTT
CASSQERRGISPLHF
>TRBJ2-1|TRBD1|NA|TRBV10-3
TGTGCCCGGGGGGACAGGGCCAATGAGCAGTTCTTC
CARGDRANEQFF
>TRBJ2-1|NA|once|TRBV15
TGTGCCACCAGCCGAGGACTGCAGGAGGGTAATTGGTACAATGAGCAGTTCTTC
CATSRGLQEGNWYNEQFF
>TRBJ1-1|NA|NA|TRBV7-9
TGTGCCAGCAGCTTAGACAGGGCCGGTCTTGAGAACACTGAAGCTTTCTTT
CASSLDRAGLENTEAFF
>TRBJ2-7|NA|NA|TRBV6-2/TRBV6-3
TGTGCCAGCAGTCTAGAGTTTCCCTCGTGCTTC
CASSLEFPSCF
>TRBJ2-3|TRBD2|NA|TRBV9
TGTGCCAGCAGCGCTGAACTAGCGGTTCCCAACACAGATACGCAGTATTTT
CASSAELAVPNTDTQYF
>TRBJ2-7|TRBD1|NA|TRBV7-8
TGTGCCAGCACCCCGGGACAGGGTGTTAACGAGCAGTACTTC
CASTPGQGVNEQYF
>TRBJ1-5|NA|NA|TRBV6-1
TGTGCCAGCAGTGAAAACAGCCCGCATCAGCCCCAGCATTTT
CASSENSPHQPQHF